One T cell receptor beta chain is described in this entry. The CDR3 spans 18 residues. CDR1 is SGHNT, CDR2 YENEEA, per germline. With 5 bases clipped from V and 2 bases from J, the junction kept 11 bases outside the gene matches. Under the authors' procedure: It was from reference gene primer amplification that nucleated cell counts were estimated. Only in-frame clones appear in the TCRdb table, and some are missing; sequencing was by immunoSEQ multiplex PCR. V, J and clone size are taken as reported in that table, and D and trimming were inferred from the DNA itself. The data contain about 82,000 clones, around 80% of them seen just once; the ten biggest clones take up over 15%. The data belong to a study of blood T cell repertoires in COVID-19. Looking at the study overall: Samples taken during acute and convalescent COVID-19 were collected in the United States, Italy and Spain. The cDNA or gDNA used as material had been derived from T cells, B-cell-depleted T cells, or PBMCs.

The chain links TRBV11-3 to TRBJ2-1; 11 bases match TRBD2. Specimen: peripheral blood. This TCR was sampled from a woman in her sixties with acute or convalescent COVID-19. The CDR3 nucleotides read TGTGCCAGCAGCCAAAGTAGCGGGAGGGCCTTCCCCTACAATGAGCAGTTCTTC. Its protein product is CASSQSSGRAFPYNEQFF.